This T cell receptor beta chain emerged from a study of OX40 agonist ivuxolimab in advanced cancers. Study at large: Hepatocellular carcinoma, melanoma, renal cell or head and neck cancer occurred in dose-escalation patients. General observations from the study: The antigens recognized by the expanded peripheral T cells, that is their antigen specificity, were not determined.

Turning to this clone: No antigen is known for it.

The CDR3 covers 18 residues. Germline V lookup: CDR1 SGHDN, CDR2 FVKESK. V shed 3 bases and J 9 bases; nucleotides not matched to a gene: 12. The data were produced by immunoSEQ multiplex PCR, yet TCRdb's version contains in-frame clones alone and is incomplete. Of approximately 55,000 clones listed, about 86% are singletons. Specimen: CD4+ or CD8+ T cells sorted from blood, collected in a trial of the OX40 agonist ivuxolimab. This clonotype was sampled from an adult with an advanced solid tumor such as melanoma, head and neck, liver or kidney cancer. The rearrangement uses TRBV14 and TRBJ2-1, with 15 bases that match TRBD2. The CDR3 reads CASSHGLAGGPRPGEQFF. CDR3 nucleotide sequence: TGTGCCAGCAGCCACGGACTAGCGGGAGGGCCGCGGCCGGGTGAGCAGTTCTTC.